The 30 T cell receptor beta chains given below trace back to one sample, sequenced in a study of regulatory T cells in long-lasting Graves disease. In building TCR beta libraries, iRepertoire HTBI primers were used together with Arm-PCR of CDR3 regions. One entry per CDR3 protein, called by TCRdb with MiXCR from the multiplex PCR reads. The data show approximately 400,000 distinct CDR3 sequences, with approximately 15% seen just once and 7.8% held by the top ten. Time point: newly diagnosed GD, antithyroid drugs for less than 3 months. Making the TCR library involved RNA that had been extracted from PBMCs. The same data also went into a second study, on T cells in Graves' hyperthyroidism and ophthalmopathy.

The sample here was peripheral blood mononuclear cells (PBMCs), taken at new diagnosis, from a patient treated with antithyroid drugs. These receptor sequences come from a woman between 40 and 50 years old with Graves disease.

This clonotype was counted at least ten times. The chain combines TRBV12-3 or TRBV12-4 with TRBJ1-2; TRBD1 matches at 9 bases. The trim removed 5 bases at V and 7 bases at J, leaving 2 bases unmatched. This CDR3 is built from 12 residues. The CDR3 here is CASSPTGGGYTF. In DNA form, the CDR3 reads TGTGCCAGCAGTCCGACAGGGGGTGGCTACACCTTC.

The CDR3 nucleotides read TGCGCCAGCAGCGCAGAGGCTCGCCGTGTGGGGGAGCAGTACTTC. Protein: CASSAEARRVGEQYF. V gene TRBV4-3 combines with J gene TRBJ2-7; D gene unclear. Trimming removed 5 bases at V and 7 bases at J, with 21 bases between. The CDR3 has 15 amino acids. Germline assignment: CDR1 LGHNA and CDR2 YSLEER.

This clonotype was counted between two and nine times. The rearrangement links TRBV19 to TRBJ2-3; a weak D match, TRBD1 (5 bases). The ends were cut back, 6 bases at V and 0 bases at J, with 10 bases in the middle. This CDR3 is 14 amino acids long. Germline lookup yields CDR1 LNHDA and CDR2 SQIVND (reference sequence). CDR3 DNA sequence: TGTGCCAGTAGGAGGACAACTAGCACAGATACGCAGTATTTT. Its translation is CASRRTTSTDTQYF.

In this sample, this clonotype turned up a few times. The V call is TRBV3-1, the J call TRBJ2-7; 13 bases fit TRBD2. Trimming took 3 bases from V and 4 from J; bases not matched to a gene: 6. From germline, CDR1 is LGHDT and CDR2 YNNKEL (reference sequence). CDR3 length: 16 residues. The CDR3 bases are TGTGCCAGCAGCCATTCCGGACTAGCGGGGGTTTACGAGCAGTACTTC. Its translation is CASSHSGLAGVYEQYF.

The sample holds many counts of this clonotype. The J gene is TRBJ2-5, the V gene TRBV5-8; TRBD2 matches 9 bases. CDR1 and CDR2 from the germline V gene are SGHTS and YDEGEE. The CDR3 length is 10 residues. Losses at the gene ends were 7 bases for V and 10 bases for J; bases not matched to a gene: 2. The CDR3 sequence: CASGGGDQYF. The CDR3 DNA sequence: TGTGCCAGCGGCGGGGGGGACCAGTACTTC.

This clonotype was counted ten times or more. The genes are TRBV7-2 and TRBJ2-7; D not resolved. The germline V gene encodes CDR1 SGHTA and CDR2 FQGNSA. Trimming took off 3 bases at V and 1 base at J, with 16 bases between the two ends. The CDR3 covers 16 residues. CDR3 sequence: CASSFGSSATSYEQYF. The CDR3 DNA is TGTGCCAGCAGCTTTGGTAGCAGCGCGACTTCCTACGAGCAGTACTTC. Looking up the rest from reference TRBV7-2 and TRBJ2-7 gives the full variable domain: GAGVSQSPSNKVTEKGKDVELRCDPISGHTALYWYRQSLGQGLEFLIYFQGNSAPDKSGLPSDRFSAERTGGSVSTLTIQRTQQEDSAVYLCASSFGSSATSYEQYFGPGTRLTVT.

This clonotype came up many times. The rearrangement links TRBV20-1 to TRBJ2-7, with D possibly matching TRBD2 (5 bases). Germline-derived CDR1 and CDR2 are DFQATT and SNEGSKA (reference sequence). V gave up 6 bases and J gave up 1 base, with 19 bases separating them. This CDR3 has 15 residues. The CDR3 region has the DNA TGCAGTGCCTCGGAACCCCTCCGCGGGTCCTACGAGCAGTACTTC. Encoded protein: CSASEPLRGSYEQYF.

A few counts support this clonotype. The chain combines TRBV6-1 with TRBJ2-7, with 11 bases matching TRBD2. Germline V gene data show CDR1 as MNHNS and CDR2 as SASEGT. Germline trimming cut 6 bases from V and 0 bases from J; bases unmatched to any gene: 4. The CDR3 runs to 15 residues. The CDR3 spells CASRIAGGSSYEQYF. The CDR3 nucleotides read TGTGCCAGCAGAATAGCGGGAGGGAGCTCCTACGAGCAGTACTTC.

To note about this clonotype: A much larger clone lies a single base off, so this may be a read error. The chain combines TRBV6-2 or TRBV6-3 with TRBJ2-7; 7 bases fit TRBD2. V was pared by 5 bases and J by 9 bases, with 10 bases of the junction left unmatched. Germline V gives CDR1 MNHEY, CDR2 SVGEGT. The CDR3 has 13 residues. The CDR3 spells CASSDLAENVQYF. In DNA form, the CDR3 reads TGTGCCAGCAGTGATCTAGCGGAGAACGTGCAGTACTTC.

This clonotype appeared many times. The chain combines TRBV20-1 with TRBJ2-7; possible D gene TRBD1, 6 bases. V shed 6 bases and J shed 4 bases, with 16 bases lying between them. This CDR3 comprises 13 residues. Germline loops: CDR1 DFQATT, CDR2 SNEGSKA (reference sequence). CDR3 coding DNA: TGCAGTGCAGAAGGACAGTTCGTTTACGAGCAGTACTTC. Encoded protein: CSAEGQFVYEQYF.

The CDR3 is CASSPSRNRGDSPLHF. Written as DNA, the CDR3 is TGCGCCAGCAGTCCATCCCGGAACAGGGGCGATTCACCCCTCCACTTT. The chain employs TRBV10-1 and TRBJ1-6; 7 bases line up with TRBD1. The germline gives CDR1 WNHNN, CDR2 SYGVQD (reference sequence). The V and J ends lost 5 bases and 8 bases, in that order; junction bases with no gene match: 12. This CDR3 region has 16 residues.

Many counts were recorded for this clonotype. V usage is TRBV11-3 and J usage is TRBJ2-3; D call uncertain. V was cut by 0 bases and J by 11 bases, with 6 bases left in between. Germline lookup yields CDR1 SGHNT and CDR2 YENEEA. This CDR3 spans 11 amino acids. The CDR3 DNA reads TGTGCCAGCAGCTTAGACCGGTTGCAGTATTTT. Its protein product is CASSLDRLQYF.

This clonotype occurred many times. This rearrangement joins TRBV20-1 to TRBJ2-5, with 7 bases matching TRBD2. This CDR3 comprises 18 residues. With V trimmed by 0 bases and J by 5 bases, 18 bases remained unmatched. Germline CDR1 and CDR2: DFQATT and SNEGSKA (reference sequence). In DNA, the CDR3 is TGCAGTGCTAGAGAGGGTTGGGGGAGGGCCGCATTTTCCGAGACCCAGTACTTC. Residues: CSAREGWGRAAFSETQYF.

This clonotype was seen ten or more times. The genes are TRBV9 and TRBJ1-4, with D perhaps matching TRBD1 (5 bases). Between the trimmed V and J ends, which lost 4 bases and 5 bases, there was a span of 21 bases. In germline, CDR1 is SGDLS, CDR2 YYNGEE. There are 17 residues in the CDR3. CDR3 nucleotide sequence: TGTGCCAGCAGCCCCCACGTTGGGGGGAACCTAAATGAAAAACTGTTTTTT. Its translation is CASSPHVGGNLNEKLFF.

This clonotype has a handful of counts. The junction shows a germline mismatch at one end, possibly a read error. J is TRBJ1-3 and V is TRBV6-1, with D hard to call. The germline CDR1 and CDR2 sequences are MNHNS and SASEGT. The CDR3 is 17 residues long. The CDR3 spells CASTIASSWSSGNTIYF. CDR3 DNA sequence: TGTGCCAGCACCATAGCATCGTCTTGGAGCTCTGGAAACACCATATACTTT.

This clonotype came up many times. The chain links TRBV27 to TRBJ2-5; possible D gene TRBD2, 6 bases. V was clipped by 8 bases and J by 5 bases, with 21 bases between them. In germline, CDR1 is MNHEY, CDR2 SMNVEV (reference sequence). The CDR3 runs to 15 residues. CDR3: CASRRAGGGGETQYF. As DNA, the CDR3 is TGTGCCAGCCGCCGAGCGGGCGGAGGTGGGGAGACCCAGTACTTC.

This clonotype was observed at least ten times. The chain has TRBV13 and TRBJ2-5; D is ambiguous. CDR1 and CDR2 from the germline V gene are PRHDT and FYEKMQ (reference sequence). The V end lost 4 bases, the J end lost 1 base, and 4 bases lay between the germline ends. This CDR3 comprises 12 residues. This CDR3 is CASSYSQETQYF. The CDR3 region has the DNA TGTGCCAGCAGCTACAGCCAAGAGACCCAGTACTTC.

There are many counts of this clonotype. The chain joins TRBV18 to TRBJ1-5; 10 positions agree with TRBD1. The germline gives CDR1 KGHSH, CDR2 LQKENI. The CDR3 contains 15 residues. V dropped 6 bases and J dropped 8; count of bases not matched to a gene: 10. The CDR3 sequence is CASSPPGTGVKPQHF. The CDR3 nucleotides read TGTGCCAGCTCTCCGCCCGGGACAGGGGTAAAGCCCCAGCATTTT.

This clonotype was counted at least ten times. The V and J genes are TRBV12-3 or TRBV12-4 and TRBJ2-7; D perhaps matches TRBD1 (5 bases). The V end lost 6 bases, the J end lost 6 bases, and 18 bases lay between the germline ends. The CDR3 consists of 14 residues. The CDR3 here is CASRLGGAVGEQYF. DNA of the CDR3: TGTGCCAGCAGGCTAGGTGGGGCCGTTGGCGAGCAGTACTTC.

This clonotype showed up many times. The chain's CDR3 is CASSSSGGGQFF. The CDR3 coding sequence is TGTGCCAGCAGTTCCAGCGGGGGGGGGCAGTTCTTC. The J gene is TRBJ2-1, the V gene TRBV12-3 or TRBV12-4; TRBD2 aligns across 10 bases. V lost 4 bases to trimming and J lost 12 bases; unmatched junction nucleotides: 3. This CDR3 region has 12 residues.

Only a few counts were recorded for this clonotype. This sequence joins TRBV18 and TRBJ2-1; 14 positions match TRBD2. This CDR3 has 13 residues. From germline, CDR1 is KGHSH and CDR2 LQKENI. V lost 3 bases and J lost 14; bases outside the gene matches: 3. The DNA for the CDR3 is TGTGCCAGCTCACCGGGACTAGCGGGAGAGGAGTTCTTC. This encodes CASSPGLAGEEFF. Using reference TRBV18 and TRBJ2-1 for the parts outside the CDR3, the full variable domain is NAGVMQNPRHLVRRRGQEARLRCSPMKGHSHVYWYRQLPEEGLKFMVYLQKENIIDESGMPKERFSAEFPKEGPSILRIQQVVRGDSAAYFCASSPGLAGEEFFGPGTRLTVL.

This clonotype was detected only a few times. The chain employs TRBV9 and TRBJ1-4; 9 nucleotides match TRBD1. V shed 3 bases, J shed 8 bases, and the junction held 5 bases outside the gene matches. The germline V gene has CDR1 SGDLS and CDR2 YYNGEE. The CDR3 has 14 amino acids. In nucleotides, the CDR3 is TGTGCCAGCAGCGCCGGGACAGGGAACGAAAAACTGTTTTTT. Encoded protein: CASSAGTGNEKLFF.

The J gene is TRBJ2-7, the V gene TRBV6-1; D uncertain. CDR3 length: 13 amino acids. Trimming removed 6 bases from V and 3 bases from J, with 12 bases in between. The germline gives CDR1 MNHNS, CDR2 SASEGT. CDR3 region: CASRDPRNYEQYF. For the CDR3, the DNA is TGTGCCAGCAGAGATCCTAGAAACTACGAGCAGTACTTC.

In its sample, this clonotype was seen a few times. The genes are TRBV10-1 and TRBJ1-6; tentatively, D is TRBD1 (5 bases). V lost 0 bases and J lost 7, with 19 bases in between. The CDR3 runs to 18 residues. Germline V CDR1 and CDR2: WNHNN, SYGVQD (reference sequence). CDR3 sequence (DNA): TGCGCCAGCAGTGAGTCGAAGAAGGGGCCGAACCCGAATTCACCCCTCCACTTT. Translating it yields CASSESKKGPNPNSPLHF.

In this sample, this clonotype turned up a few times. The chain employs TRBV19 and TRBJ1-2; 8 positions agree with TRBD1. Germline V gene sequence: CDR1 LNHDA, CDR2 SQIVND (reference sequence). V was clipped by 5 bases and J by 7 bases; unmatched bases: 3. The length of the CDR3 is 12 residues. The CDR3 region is CASSRTGRGYTF. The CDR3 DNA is TGTGCCAGTAGTCGGACAGGGCGTGGCTACACCTTC.

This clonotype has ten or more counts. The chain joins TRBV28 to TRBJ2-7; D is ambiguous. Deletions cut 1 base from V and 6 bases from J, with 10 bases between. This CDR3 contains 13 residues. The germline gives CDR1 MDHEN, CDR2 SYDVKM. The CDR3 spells CASSLLWALEQYF. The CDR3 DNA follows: TGTGCCAGCAGTTTATTGTGGGCTCTCGAGCAGTACTTC. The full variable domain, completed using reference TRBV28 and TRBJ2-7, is DVKVTQSSRYLVKRTGEKVFLECVQDMDHENMFWYRQDPGLGLRLIYFSYDVKMKEKGDIPEGYSVSREKKERFSLILESASTNQTSMYLCASSLLWALEQYFGPGTRLTVT.

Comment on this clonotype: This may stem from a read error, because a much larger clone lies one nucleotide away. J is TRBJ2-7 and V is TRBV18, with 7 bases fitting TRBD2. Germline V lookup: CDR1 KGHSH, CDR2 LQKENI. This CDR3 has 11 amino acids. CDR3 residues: CASSQAGERYF. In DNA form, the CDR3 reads TGTGCCAGCTCACAGGCGGGGGAGCGGTACTTC. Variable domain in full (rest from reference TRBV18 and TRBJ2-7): NAGVMQNPRHLVRRRGQEARLRCSPMKGHSHVYWYRQLPEEGLKFMVYLQKENIIDESGMPKERFSAEFPKEGPSILRIQQVVRGDSAAYFCASSQAGERYFGPGTRLTVT.

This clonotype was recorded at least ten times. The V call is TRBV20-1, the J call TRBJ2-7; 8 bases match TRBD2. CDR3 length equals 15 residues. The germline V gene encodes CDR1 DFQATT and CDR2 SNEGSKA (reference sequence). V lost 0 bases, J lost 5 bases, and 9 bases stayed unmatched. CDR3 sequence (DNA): TGCAGTGCTAGAGATCGCGGCGGGAGGAGGGACGAGCAGTACTTC. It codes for CSARDRGGRRDEQYF.

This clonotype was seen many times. CDR3 residues: CASSAKRNRVNEQFF. DNA for the CDR3: TGTGCCAGCAGCGCGAAAAGGAACAGGGTTAATGAGCAGTTCTTC. This sequence joins TRBV2 and TRBJ2-1; D is perhaps TRBD1 (6 bases). V lost 6 bases, J lost 7 bases, and 19 bases lay in between. The CDR3 sequence is 15 residues long. Germline values: CDR1 SNHLY, CDR2 FYNNEI.

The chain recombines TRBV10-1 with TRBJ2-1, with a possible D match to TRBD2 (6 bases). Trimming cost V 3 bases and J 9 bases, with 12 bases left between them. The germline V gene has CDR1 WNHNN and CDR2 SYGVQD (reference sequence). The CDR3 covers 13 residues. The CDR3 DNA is TGCGCCAGCAGTGAACTAGCCTTAAGTGAGCAGTTCTTC. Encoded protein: CASSELALSEQFF.